These 27 T cell receptor beta chains originate from one sample sequenced in a study of early T cells in non-severe SARS-CoV-2 infection. TCRdb re-analysed the 5' RACE reads in MiXCR, keeping a single row per CDR3 protein. The sample has roughly 75,000 distinct CDR3 sequences, over 9% seen once; the top ten hold about 4.8%. Sequenced: whole blood. The source is an adult who was a healthcare worker with PCR-confirmed SARS-CoV-2 infection or an uninfected control (not recorded which).

This clonotype turned up a few times. This chain links TRBV6-5 with TRBJ2-2; maybe TRBD1 (5 bases). The V end was cut by 8 bases, the J end by 1 base, with 14 bases between. Germline lookup yields CDR1 MNHEY and CDR2 SVGAGI. This CDR3 region has 15 residues. For the CDR3, the DNA is TGTGCCAGCCGTGGTTTCCAGGGGAACACCGGGGAGCTGTTTTTT. The encoded protein is CASRGFQGNTGELFF.

This clonotype was picked up a small number of times. This chain links TRBV2 with TRBJ2-2; 7 bases align to TRBD1. Per germline, CDR1 SNHLY and CDR2 FYNNEI. Losses at the gene ends were 8 bases for V and 3 bases for J; bases not matched to a gene: 0. The CDR3 is made up of 12 amino acids. The CDR3 sequence is CASQGDTGELFF. As DNA, the CDR3 is TGTGCCAGCCAGGGGGACACCGGGGAGCTGTTTTTT.

This chain links TRBV12-3 or TRBV12-4 with TRBJ1-1, with D tentatively TRBD1 (6 bases). V was clipped by 3 bases and J by 0 bases, with 11 bases between them. CDR3 size: 15 residues. For the CDR3, the DNA is TGTGCCAGCAGTTTTGGTGGACAGTTGAACACTGAAGCTTTCTTT. This translates into CASSFGGQLNTEAFF.

This clonotype was seen repeatedly, ten times or more. V gene TRBV20-1 combines with J gene TRBJ1-1, with D perhaps matching TRBD1 (6 bases). The CDR3 runs 12 residues. The V end lost 6 bases, the J end lost 3 bases, and 11 bases lay between the germline ends. Germline assignment: CDR1 DFQATT and CDR2 SNEGSKA (reference sequence). The CDR3 region has the DNA TGCAGTGCCCAAGGACAGCACACTGAAGCTTTCTTT. Encoded protein: CSAQGQHTEAFF.

This clonotype was observed at least ten times. This sequence joins TRBV11-1 and TRBJ2-2, with D possibly TRBD1 on 6 matching bases. Germline lookup yields CDR1 SGHAT and CDR2 FQDESV (reference sequence). This CDR3 comprises 15 residues. The germline V and J ends were trimmed by 5 bases and 1 base, with 11 bases remaining between them. CDR3 DNA: TGTGCCAGCAGCCCCCGGGACAAGAACACCGGGGAGCTGTTTTTT. It yields the protein CASSPRDKNTGELFF.

This clonotype has at least ten counts. The genes are TRBV5-1 and TRBJ2-7, with 8 bases fitting TRBD1. The CDR3 length is 15 residues. V shed 3 bases, J shed 1 base, and the junction held 6 bases outside the gene matches. Germline lookup yields CDR1 SGHRS and CDR2 YFSETQ. CDR3 residues: CASSSGTGLSYEQYF. The CDR3 DNA sequence: TGCGCCAGCAGCTCCGGGACAGGCCTATCCTACGAGCAGTACTTC.

This clonotype has just a few counts. This rearrangement joins TRBV7-2 to TRBJ2-2, with D perhaps matching TRBD1 (5 bases). V lost 2 bases and J lost 4, with 11 bases in between. CDR1 and CDR2 (germline): SGHTA, FQGNSA. CDR3 size: 15 residues. CDR3 loop: CASSLQGFGTGELFF. The CDR3 DNA sequence: TGTGCCAGCAGCTTACAGGGATTTGGCACCGGGGAGCTGTTTTTT.

The chain links TRBV7-9 to TRBJ1-4, with D perhaps matching TRBD1 (5 bases). The V gene's germline CDR1 is SEHNR and CDR2 FQNEAQ (reference sequence). The CDR3 runs 12 residues. Trimming stripped 5 bases from V and 11 bases from J, with 12 bases between. The CDR3 DNA follows: TGTGCCAGCAGCCGGGACGGTAGGAAACTGTTTTTT. Its translation: CASSRDGRKLFF.

This clonotype has just a few counts. CDR3 nucleotide sequence: TGTGCCAGCAGCCCAGAGGGTACTGGGGCCAACGTCCTGACTTTC. This gives the protein CASSPEGTGANVLTF. The chain carries TRBV7-2 and TRBJ2-6, with D possibly TRBD2 on 5 matching bases. The CDR3 is made up of 15 amino acids. V lost 5 bases and J lost 2, with 10 bases in between. The germline V gene has CDR1 SGHTA and CDR2 FQGNSA.

The chain has TRBV30 and TRBJ1-4, with unresolved D. This CDR3 comprises 12 residues. The V gene's germline CDR1 is GTSNPN and CDR2 SVGIG (reference sequence). V lost 1 base and J lost 8, with 8 bases in between. CDR3 protein: CAWSAGYEKLFF. In nucleotides, the CDR3 is TGTGCCTGGAGTGCGGGTTACGAAAAACTGTTTTTT.

A note on this clonotype: A read error may be the cause here, since a much bigger clone is one base away. The chain carries TRBV29-1 and TRBJ2-7; the D is unclear. CDR1 and CDR2 from the germline V gene are SQVTM and ANQGSEA. This CDR3 is 13 amino acids long. Trimming cost V 2 bases and J 1 base, with 9 bases left between them. As DNA, the CDR3 is TGCAGCGTTGAATATCCCAGGTCCTACGAGCAGTACTTC. This translates into CSVEYPRSYEQYF.

This clonotype was seen only a few times. The chain combines TRBV5-5 with TRBJ1-2; D may be TRBD1 (5 bases). This CDR3 comprises 15 residues. The V gene lost 5 bases and the J gene lost 2 bases, with 16 bases spanning the gap. CDR1 and CDR2 from the germline V gene are SGHKS and YYEKEE (reference sequence). Here the CDR3 reads CASSVVSGTNYGYTF. The DNA of the CDR3 is TGTGCCAGCAGTGTGGTGTCGGGGACGAACTATGGCTACACCTTC.

This clonotype was detected many times. The V call is TRBV11-3, the J call TRBJ2-1, with TRBD1 matching 9 bases. The CDR3 has 15 amino acids. Trimming at V came to 5 bases and at J to 3 bases, leaving 5 bases not matched to a gene. In germline, CDR1 is SGHNT, CDR2 YENEEA. CDR3 nucleotide sequence: TGTGCCAGCAGCCAGGGACAGGGATACTACAATGAGCAGTTCTTC. It specifies CASSQGQGYYNEQFF.

The CDR3 here is CASSTQGYEQYF. The CDR3 nucleotides read TGTGCCAGCAGTACACAGGGATACGAGCAGTACTTC. The chain is built from TRBV2 and TRBJ2-7; weak D call: TRBD1 (6 bases). The ends were cut back, 5 bases at V and 4 bases at J, with 9 bases in the middle. Germline V CDR1 and CDR2: SNHLY, FYNNEI. The CDR3 extends over 12 amino acids.

This clonotype came up a few times. This chain connects TRBV11-3 to TRBJ2-2; D not resolved. The length of the CDR3 is 16 residues. CDR1 and CDR2 (germline): SGHNT, YENEEA. Trimming took 5 bases from V and 1 from J, leaving 14 bases between them. Here the CDR3 DNA reads TGTGCCAGCAGCGCCCCCCTTATGGGGAACACCGGGGAGCTGTTTTTT. It codes for CASSAPLMGNTGELFF. The whole variable domain, filled in from reference TRBV11-3 and TRBJ2-2, reads EAGVVQSPRYKIIEKKQPVAFWCNPISGHNTLYWYLQNLGQGPELLIRYENEEAVDDSQLPKDRFSAERLKGVDSTLKIQPAELGDSAVYLCASSAPLMGNTGELFFGEGSRLTVL.

Ten or more counts support this clonotype. The J gene is TRBJ2-2, the V gene TRBV5-1; tentatively, D is TRBD1 (6 bases). The germline gives CDR1 SGHRS, CDR2 YFSETQ. The V and J ends lost 2 bases and 6 bases respectively, with 11 bases between them. CDR3 length: 14 amino acids. The CDR3 loop is CASSLQGRAGELFF. CDR3 in DNA: TGCGCCAGCAGCTTACAGGGTCGGGCCGGGGAGCTGTTTTTT. The whole variable domain, filled in from reference TRBV5-1 and TRBJ2-2, reads KAGVTQTPRYLIKTRGQQVTLSCSPISGHRSVSWYQQTPGQGLQFLFEYFSETQRNKGNFPGRFSGRQFSNSRSEMNVSTLELGDSALYLCASSLQGRAGELFFGEGSRLTVL.

This clonotype showed up many times. This chain joins TRBV10-1 and TRBJ1-1; 7 bases map to TRBD1. From germline, CDR1 is WNHNN and CDR2 SYGVQD (reference sequence). Germline trimming cut 4 bases from V and 4 bases from J; bases unmatched to any gene: 0. The CDR3 consists of 12 residues. CDR3 protein: CASSAGGTEAFF. CDR3 DNA: TGCGCCAGCAGTGCAGGGGGCACTGAAGCTTTCTTT.

This chain connects TRBV15 to TRBJ2-1, with D possibly TRBD2 on 5 matching bases. V shed 0 bases and J shed 5 bases, with 14 bases lying between them. From germline, CDR1 is LNHNV and CDR2 YYDKDF (reference sequence). The CDR3 covers 16 residues. The CDR3 loop is CATSRDPASYNNEQFF. CDR3 in DNA: TGTGCCACCAGCAGAGATCCCGCTAGCTACAACAATGAGCAGTTCTTC.

This clonotype has ten or more counts. The V call is TRBV5-6, the J call TRBJ1-4; no definite D call. Germline CDR1 reads SGHDT; CDR2 reads YYEEEE. The CDR3 contains 15 residues. V was shortened by 2 bases and J by 5 bases, with 13 bases between the two germline ends. The CDR3 nucleotides are TGTGCCAGCAGCTTCGGTCCCACTTCCAATGAAAAACTGTTTTTT. Translation: CASSFGPTSNEKLFF.

V is TRBV6-2 or TRBV6-3 and J is TRBJ1-2; D ambiguous. Deletions cut 5 bases from V and 2 bases from J, with 9 bases between. Germline CDR1 MNHEY, CDR2 SVGEGT. This CDR3 region has 13 residues. In DNA form, the CDR3 reads TGTGCCAGCAGTAAACAGAGGAACTATGGCTACACCTTC. This translates into CASSKQRNYGYTF.

This clonotype has just one count. This may be a read error, as it is one base from a much larger clone. This rearrangement joins TRBV20-1 to TRBJ2-5, with D maybe TRBD2 (6 bases). This CDR3 is 13 amino acids long. In germline, CDR1 is DFQATT, CDR2 SNEGSKA (reference sequence). The CDR3 DNA reads TGCAGTGCTCCGCGGGACGGCCAAGAGACCCTGTACTTC. Translated: CSAPRDGQETLYF.

This clonotype was seen a handful of times. The chain is built from TRBV28 and TRBJ2-7; 11 bases fit TRBD2. This CDR3 region has 15 residues. J lost 0 bases, V lost 5 bases, and 3 bases had no gene match. Germline V gives CDR1 MDHEN, CDR2 SYDVKM. This CDR3 is CASSELAGGSYEQYF. CDR3 coding DNA: TGTGCCAGCAGTGAGCTAGCGGGGGGCTCCTACGAGCAGTACTTC.

This clonotype was picked up a small number of times. This chain uses TRBV11-2 with TRBJ2-1; TRBD2 aligns across 8 bases. Germline trimming cut 3 bases from V and 0 bases from J; bases unmatched to any gene: 1. The V gene's germline CDR1 is SGHAT and CDR2 FQNNGV. CDR3 length: 15 amino acids. The CDR3 is CASSFGGGSYNEQFF. The CDR3 DNA reads as TGTGCCAGCAGCTTCGGGGGGGGCTCCTACAATGAGCAGTTCTTC. Full variable domain (missing parts from reference TRBV11-2 and TRBJ2-1): EAGVAQSPRYKIIEKRQSVAFWCNPISGHATLYWYQQILGQGPKLLIQFQNNGVVDDSQLPKDRFSAERLKGVDSTLKIQPAKLEDSAVYLCASSFGGGSYNEQFFGPGTRLTVL.

This clonotype has at least ten counts. This sequence joins TRBV7-3 and TRBJ2-1; tentative D call: TRBD2 (6 bases). Germline V lookup: CDR1 SGHTA, CDR2 FQGTGA. V shed 1 base and J shed 0 bases, with 10 bases lying between them. The length of the CDR3 is 16 residues. The CDR3 DNA reads TGTGCCAGCAGCTTAAATGGGCGGGGCTCCTACAATGAGCAGTTCTTC. This codes for CASSLNGRGSYNEQFF.

The chain uses TRBV20-1 and TRBJ1-5; no clear D gene. V shed 5 bases and J shed 0 bases, with 8 bases lying between them. This CDR3 contains 13 residues. Germline V gene lookup returns CDR1 DFQATT and CDR2 SNEGSKA (reference sequence). The DNA of the CDR3 is TGCAGTGCTCTCGATCCTAGCAATCAGCCCCAGCATTTT. Translating gives CSALDPSNQPQHF.

This clonotype appeared a few times. The chain has TRBV11-2 and TRBJ2-5, with a possible D match to TRBD1 (6 bases). Trimming pared 5 bases from V and 2 bases from J, leaving 15 bases between. The CDR3 contains 15 residues. CDR1 is SGHAT and CDR2 is FQNNGV in the germline V gene. The CDR3 loop reads CASSDGTRGQETQYF. The CDR3, as DNA: TGTGCCAGCAGCGACGGCACCAGGGGACAAGAGACCCAGTACTTC. Filled out from reference TRBV11-2 and TRBJ2-5, the complete variable domain reads EAGVAQSPRYKIIEKRQSVAFWCNPISGHATLYWYQQILGQGPKLLIQFQNNGVVDDSQLPKDRFSAERLKGVDSTLKIQPAKLEDSAVYLCASSDGTRGQETQYFGPGTRLLVL.

This clonotype showed up many times. This chain links TRBV7-2 with TRBJ1-1, with 7 bases fitting TRBD1. V gave up 2 bases and J gave up 1 base; unmatched junction bases: 1. The CDR3 loop spans 14 amino acids. In germline, CDR1 is SGHTA, CDR2 FQGNSA. This CDR3 reads CASSLQGGNTEAFF. The CDR3 DNA follows: TGTGCCAGCAGCTTACAGGGGGGGAACACTGAAGCTTTCTTT.